This entry lists 25 T cell receptor beta chains sequenced from one sample in a study of lymphopenia after photon versus proton radiotherapy. Method: immunoSEQ multiplex PCR; TCRdb's copy keeps in-frame clones and lacks some. The sample includes approximately 7,700 clones, approximately 91% seen only once; the top ten take about 3.4%. Specimen: peripheral blood, collected from a patient treated with photon-based radiotherapy. Receptors originate from a woman aged 70-85 years with pancreatic cancer.

This chain uses TRBV12-5 with TRBJ1-3; no firm D call. Trimming removed 5 bases from V and 2 bases from J, with 10 bases in between. CDR3 length equals 14 residues. From germline, CDR1 is LGHNT and CDR2 FRNRAP. The CDR3 protein is CASGETGTGNTIYF. DNA for the CDR3: TGTGCTAGTGGTGAAACCGGGACTGGAAACACCATATATTTT.

The chain is built from TRBV27 and TRBJ1-1; D remains unclear. The ends were cut back, 4 bases at V and 0 bases at J, with 6 bases in the middle. This CDR3 region has 13 residues. From germline, CDR1 is MNHEY and CDR2 SMNVEV (reference sequence). CDR3 nucleotide sequence: TGTGCCAGCAGTTCGGTCATGAACACTGAAGCTTTCTTT. Amino acids: CASSSVMNTEAFF.

This sequence joins TRBV7-2 and TRBJ1-5; D uncertain. Germline loops: CDR1 SGHTA, CDR2 FQGNSA. V lost 1 base and J lost 5, with 15 bases in between. This CDR3 has 16 residues. The CDR3 loop is CASSLGRNSLYQPQHF. CDR3 DNA: TGTGCCAGCAGCTTAGGAAGGAACAGCTTATATCAGCCCCAGCATTTT.

The rearrangement links TRBV2 to TRBJ2-1, with D uncertain. The germline V gene encodes CDR1 SNHLY and CDR2 FYNNEI. V lost 6 bases and J 16 bases, leaving 19 bases between the germline ends. CDR3 length equals 12 residues. CDR3: CASSRPDKIYFF. For the CDR3, the DNA is TGTGCCAGCAGCCGTCCCGACAAGATATACTTCTTC.

This clone appeared a single time. V gene TRBV28 combines with J gene TRBJ1-2; D gene ambiguous. CDR3 length equals 15 residues. V lost 6 bases and J lost 0, with 14 bases in between. Germline CDR1 reads MDHEN; CDR2 reads SYDVKM. The CDR3 DNA follows: TGTGCCAGCAGGATTACAGAATTCTCTAACTATGGCTACACCTTC. It specifies CASRITEFSNYGYTF.

CDR3 in amino acids: CASSEAGFGTGGRDTQYF. CDR3 DNA sequence: TGTGCCAGCAGTGAAGCGGGATTTGGGACAGGGGGCAGGGATACGCAGTATTTT. The V gene is TRBV6-1, the J gene TRBJ2-3; 12 bases are a match to TRBD1. Germline V gene sequence: CDR1 MNHNS, CDR2 SASEGT. The CDR3 length is 18 residues. V dropped 0 bases and J dropped 6; count of bases not matched to a gene: 10.

In this sample, this clone turned up a few times. This chain uses TRBV6-4 with TRBJ2-7; possibly TRBD2 for D (6 bases). This CDR3 is 15 amino acids long. V was clipped by 0 bases and J by 3 bases, with 12 bases between them. Germline V gene data show CDR1 as MRHNA and CDR2 as SNTAGT. CDR3 DNA sequence: TGTGCCAGCAGTGACTCAGGGGAGGTGGACTACGAGCAGTACTTC. Translating it yields CASSDSGEVDYEQYF.

Turning to this clone: Other DNA sequences from this sample encode an identical CDR3 as well. The rearrangement links TRBV19 to TRBJ2-3; maybe TRBD2 (6 bases). The CDR3 consists of 15 residues. In germline, CDR1 is LNHDA, CDR2 SQIVND (reference sequence). V gave up 5 bases and J gave up 2 bases, with 14 bases separating them. The CDR3 protein is CASSAGLRFTDTQYF. In DNA, the CDR3 is TGTGCCAGTAGTGCGGGACTGAGGTTCACAGATACGCAGTATTTT.

The gene calls are TRBV4-3 and TRBJ2-5; maybe TRBD2 (6 bases). The CDR3 loop spans 15 amino acids. The germline V and J ends were trimmed by 1 base and 1 base, with 10 bases remaining between them. CDR1 LGHNA and CDR2 YSLEER come from the germline V gene. The CDR3 sequence: CASSQGNSGQETQYF. As DNA, the CDR3 is TGCGCCAGCAGCCAAGGGAATAGCGGCCAAGAGACCCAGTACTTC.

The count of this clone is one. This sequence joins TRBV2 and TRBJ2-3; no clear D. The CDR3 spans 15 residues. The V gene lost 4 bases and the J gene lost 0 bases, with 11 bases spanning the gap. Germline lookup yields CDR1 SNHLY and CDR2 FYNNEI. The CDR3 is CASSGNGVSTDTQYF. The CDR3 DNA reads as TGTGCCAGCAGTGGGAATGGGGTGAGCACAGATACGCAGTATTTT.

CDR3 bases: TGTGCCAGCTCACCACGAAAGGGACAGGGAGGGGAGACCCAGTACTTC. Its protein product is CASSPRKGQGGETQYF. The genes are TRBV18 and TRBJ2-5; 9 bases align to TRBD1. CDR3 length: 16 amino acids. Looked up from germline, CDR1 is KGHSH and CDR2 is LQKENI. The V segment lost 1 base and the J segment 5 bases; nucleotides outside the gene matches: 8. The full variable domain, with the rest looked up from reference TRBV18 and TRBJ2-5, is NAGVMQNPRHLVRRRGQEARLRCSPMKGHSHVYWYRQLPEEGLKFMVYLQKENIIDESGMPKERFSAEFPKEGPSILRIQQVVRGDSAAYFCASSPRKGQGGETQYFGPGTRLLVL.

This clone appeared once. The chain joins TRBV18 to TRBJ1-5; TRBD1 is a possible D gene (5 bases). This CDR3 is built from 14 residues. The ends were cut back, 6 bases at V and 2 bases at J, with 11 bases in the middle. Germline CDR1 reads KGHSH; CDR2 reads LQKENI. CDR3 sequence: CASSPREGNQPQHF. The CDR3 DNA is TGTGCCAGCTCCCCCAGGGAGGGCAATCAGCCCCAGCATTTT.

This chain connects TRBV14 to TRBJ2-5; TRBD1 is a possible D gene (6 bases). Germline loops: CDR1 SGHDN, CDR2 FVKESK. V shed 5 bases and J shed 2 bases, with 21 bases lying between them. The CDR3 is made up of 17 amino acids. The CDR3 here is CASSASRSGRGQETQYF. In DNA, the CDR3 is TGTGCCAGCAGCGCTAGTAGGAGCGGCAGGGGTCAAGAGACCCAGTACTTC.

The rearrangement joins TRBV7-2 to TRBJ2-2; TRBD1 or TRBD2 may be the D gene (6 bases each). The germline V gene encodes CDR1 SGHTA and CDR2 FQGNSA. V was shortened by 5 bases and J by 7 bases, with 14 bases between the two germline ends. The CDR3 runs 14 residues. The chain's CDR3 is CASSRTGGGGELFF. For the CDR3, the DNA is TGTGCCAGCAGCCGTACCGGGGGCGGCGGGGAGCTGTTTTTT. The variable domain in full, completed from reference TRBV7-2 and TRBJ2-2, reads GAGVSQSPSNKVTEKGKDVELRCDPISGHTALYWYRQSLGQGLEFLIYFQGNSAPDKSGLPSDRFSAERTGGSVSTLTIQRTQQEDSAVYLCASSRTGGGGELFFGEGSRLTVL.

Written as DNA, the CDR3 is TGTGCCAGCGCATTGACAGGGACGCACACTGAAGCTTTCTTT. As protein: CASALTGTHTEAFF. The V and J genes are TRBV6-6 and TRBJ1-1; 7 bases are shared with TRBD1. V shed 8 bases, J shed 3 bases, and the junction held 9 bases outside the gene matches. Germline V lookup: CDR1 MNHNY, CDR2 SVGAGI (reference sequence). This CDR3 comprises 14 residues.

This chain connects TRBV14 to TRBJ2-5, with no clear D. Germline-derived CDR1 and CDR2 are SGHDN and FVKESK. The CDR3 length is 15 residues. V lost 1 base, J lost 2 bases, and 11 bases lay in between. The CDR3 region has the DNA TGTGCCAGCAGCCAAGGCTTTGCGCCTCAAGAGACCCAGTACTTC. Translation: CASSQGFAPQETQYF. Full variable domain (outside the CDR3, taken from reference TRBV14 and TRBJ2-5): EAGVTQFPSHSVIEKGQTVTLRCDPISGHDNLYWYRRVMGKEIKFLLHFVKESKQDESGMPNNRFLAERTGGTYSTLKVQPAELEDSGVYFCASSQGFAPQETQYFGPGTRLLVL.

The genes are TRBV7-9 and TRBJ2-5; no reliable D call. The germline gives CDR1 SEHNR, CDR2 FQNEAQ (reference sequence). V lost 1 base and J lost 5, with 11 bases in between. This CDR3 spans 14 amino acids. The CDR3 DNA follows: TGTGCCAGCAGCTTAGTTTCCCCAAGGGAGACCCAGTACTTC. Protein sequence: CASSLVSPRETQYF.

The J gene is TRBJ2-3, the V gene TRBV19; 13 nucleotides align to TRBD2. V lost 7 bases to trimming and J lost 3 bases; unmatched junction nucleotides: 7. Germline CDR1 is LNHDA and CDR2 is SQIVND (reference sequence). The CDR3 totals 16 residues. CDR3 DNA: TGTGCCAGTACAATACTAGCGGGAGGGCCGACAGATACGCAGTATTTT. Its translation: CASTILAGGPTDTQYF.

This sequence joins TRBV27 and TRBJ1-3, with 9 bases aligning to TRBD1. Germline V lookup: CDR1 MNHEY, CDR2 SMNVEV (reference sequence). V lost 6 bases to trimming and J lost 4 bases; unmatched junction nucleotides: 4. The CDR3 has 14 residues. CDR3 sequence (DNA): TGTGCCAGCAGCCCCGGGACAGGGGGAAACACCATATATTTT. Translated, it gives CASSPGTGGNTIYF.

The J gene is TRBJ1-1, the V gene TRBV7-9; a weak D match, TRBD1 (6 bases). The CDR3 totals 15 residues. Germline V gives CDR1 SEHNR, CDR2 FQNEAQ (reference sequence). Trimming cost V 6 bases and J 2 bases, with 16 bases left between them. In DNA, the CDR3 is TGTGCCAGCAGTCCCCGGGGGCAGGTAAACACTGAAGCTTTCTTT. Translated: CASSPRGQVNTEAFF.

The chain couples TRBV7-9 to TRBJ2-3; no definite D call. The germline V gene has CDR1 SEHNR and CDR2 FQNEAQ (reference sequence). This CDR3 region has 18 residues. Trimming cost V 7 bases and J 0 bases, with 23 bases left between them. CDR3 sequence (DNA): TGTGCCAGCACTCCCTACGGCAGGACGGAAGATAGCACAGATACGCAGTATTTT. Its translation is CASTPYGRTEDSTDTQYF.

The chain is built from TRBV28 and TRBJ2-7, with D possibly called TRBD1 or TRBD2 (5 bases each). The CDR3 extends over 12 amino acids. The V end lost 7 bases, the J end lost 5 bases, and 12 bases lay between the germline ends. Germline V gene data show CDR1 as MDHEN and CDR2 as SYDVKM. The CDR3 is CASTWGKNEQYF. The CDR3 nucleotides are TGTGCCAGCACCTGGGGGAAAAACGAGCAGTACTTC.

This sequence joins TRBV4-1 and TRBJ1-5; 9 nucleotides align to TRBD1. The V gene's germline CDR1 is MGHRA and CDR2 YSYEKL. The CDR3 totals 17 residues. The trim removed 1 base at V and 5 bases at J, leaving 9 bases unmatched. The CDR3 DNA sequence: TGCGCCAGCAGCCAAGCGGTAGGGACAGGGAACTATCAGCCCCAGCATTTT. Amino acid sequence: CASSQAVGTGNYQPQHF.

The chain carries TRBV15 and TRBJ2-1; perhaps TRBD2 as D (6 bases). Trimming shortened V by 5 bases and J by 0 bases, and 11 bases separated the two germline ends. Germline CDR1 reads LNHNV; CDR2 reads YYDKDF (reference sequence). The length of the CDR3 is 15 residues. The CDR3 nucleotides read TGTGCCACCAGCGAAGGGACTTTCTCCTACAATGAGCAGTTCTTC. Protein product: CATSEGTFSYNEQFF.

This chain uses TRBV2 with TRBJ1-1; the match to TRBD1 covers 8 bases. There are 11 residues in the CDR3. Germline trimming cut 6 bases from V and 7 bases from J; bases unmatched to any gene: 1. Germline loops: CDR1 SNHLY, CDR2 FYNNEI. The CDR3 sequence is CASRQGGEAFF. The CDR3 bases are TGTGCCAGCAGACAGGGGGGTGAAGCTTTCTTT.